This T cell receptor beta chain was retrieved from a study of CD8+CD57+ T cells in acquired aplastic anemia. Profiling of TCR beta VDJ combinations and CDR3 sequences used genomic DNA as template. MiXCR was run by TCRdb on the reads, yielding one entry per CDR3 protein. In the table there are fewer than 300,000 distinct CDR3 sequences, 82% of which are singletons. The CDR3 is 13 residues long. Germline V lookup: CDR1 MNHEY, CDR2 SMNVEV (reference sequence). The V end was cut by 5 bases, the J end by 6 bases, with 13 bases between. This clonotype was counted only a few times. This clone may be a read error of a much larger clone one base away. Patients sequenced had flow cytometry evidence of CD8+CD57+ cell expansion.

The chain uses TRBV27 and TRBJ1-2; D call uncertain. Input material: sorted CD4+, CD8+, or CD8+CD57+ T cells (not recorded which) from PBMCs. This TCR derives from a human donor with aplastic anemia. As DNA, the CDR3 is TGTGCCAGCAGTCTTGGACGGCCCCATGGCTACACCTTC. It specifies CASSLGRPHGYTF.